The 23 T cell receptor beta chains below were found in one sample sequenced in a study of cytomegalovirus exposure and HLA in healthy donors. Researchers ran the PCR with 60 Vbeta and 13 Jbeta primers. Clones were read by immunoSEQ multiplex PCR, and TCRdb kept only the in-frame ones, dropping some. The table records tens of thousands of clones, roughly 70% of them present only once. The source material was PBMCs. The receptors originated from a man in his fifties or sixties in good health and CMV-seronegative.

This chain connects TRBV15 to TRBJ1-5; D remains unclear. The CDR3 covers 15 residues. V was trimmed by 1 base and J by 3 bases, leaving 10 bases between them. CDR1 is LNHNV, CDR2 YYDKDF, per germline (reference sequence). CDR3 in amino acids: CATSRGGGFNQPQHF. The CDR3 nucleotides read TGTGCCACCAGCAGAGGCGGAGGGTTCAATCAGCCCCAGCATTTT.

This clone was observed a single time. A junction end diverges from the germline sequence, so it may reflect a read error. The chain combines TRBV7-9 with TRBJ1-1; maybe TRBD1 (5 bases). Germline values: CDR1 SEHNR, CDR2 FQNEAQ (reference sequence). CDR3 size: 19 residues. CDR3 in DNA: TGTTCCAGCAGCCCACATCTTGGTGGGACTTTTGTTAAGGACACTGAAGCTTTCTTT. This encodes CSSSPHLGGTFVKDTEAFF.

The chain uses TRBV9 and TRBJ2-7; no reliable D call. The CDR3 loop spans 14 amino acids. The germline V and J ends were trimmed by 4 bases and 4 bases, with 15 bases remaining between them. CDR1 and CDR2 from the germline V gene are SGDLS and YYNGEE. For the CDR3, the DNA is TGTGCCAGCAGCCCCCCTCCCCCTCCGTACGAGCAGTACTTC. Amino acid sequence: CASSPPPPPYEQYF. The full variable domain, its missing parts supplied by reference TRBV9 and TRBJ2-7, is DSGVTQTPKHLITATGQRVTLRCSPRSGDLSVYWYQQSLDQGLQFLIQYYNGEERAKGNILERFSAQQFPDLHSELNLSSLELGDSALYFCASSPPPPPYEQYFGPGTRLTVT.

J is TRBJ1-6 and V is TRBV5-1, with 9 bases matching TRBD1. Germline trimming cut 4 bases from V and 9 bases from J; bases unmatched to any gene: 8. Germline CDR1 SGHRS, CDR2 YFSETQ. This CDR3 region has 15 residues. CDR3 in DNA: TGCGCCAGCAGCGCGAGACAGGGGGTTGTTTCACCCCTCCACTTT. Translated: CASSARQGVVSPLHF.

CDR3 DNA sequence: TGCGCCAGCAGCTTGTTATACAATGAGCAGTTCTTC. Protein sequence: CASSLLYNEQFF. The V call is TRBV5-1, the J call TRBJ2-1; D gene ambiguous. V dropped 1 base and J dropped 4 bases, with 3 bases sitting between them. The V gene's germline CDR1 is SGHRS and CDR2 YFSETQ. The CDR3 extends over 12 amino acids.

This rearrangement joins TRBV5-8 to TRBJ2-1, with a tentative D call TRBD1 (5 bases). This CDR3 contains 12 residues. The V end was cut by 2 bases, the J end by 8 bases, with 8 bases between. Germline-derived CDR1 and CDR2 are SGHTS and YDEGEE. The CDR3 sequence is CASSFRVYEQFF. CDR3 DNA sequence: TGTGCCAGCAGCTTCAGGGTTTATGAGCAGTTCTTC.

In DNA form, the CDR3 reads TGCGCCAGCAGTCCGAAGGACAGTACCAGCGAGCAGTACTTC. This translates into CASSPKDSTSEQYF. The chain is built from TRBV5-1 and TRBJ2-7; D may be TRBD1 (6 bases). Germline loops: CDR1 SGHRS, CDR2 YFSETQ. V was shortened by 5 bases and J by 6 bases, with 18 bases between the two germline ends. This CDR3 has 14 amino acids.

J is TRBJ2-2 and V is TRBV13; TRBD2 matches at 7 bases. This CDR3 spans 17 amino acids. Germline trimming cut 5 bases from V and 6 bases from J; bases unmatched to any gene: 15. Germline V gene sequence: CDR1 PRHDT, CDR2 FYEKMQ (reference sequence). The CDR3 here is CASSRGGAGEIAGELFF. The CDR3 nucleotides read TGTGCCAGCAGCCGGGGAGGTGCGGGGGAAATTGCCGGGGAGCTGTTTTTT. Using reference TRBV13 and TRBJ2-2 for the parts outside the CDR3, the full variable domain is AAGVIQSPRHLIKEKRETATLKCYPIPRHDTVYWYQQGPGQDPQFLISFYEKMQSDKGSIPDRFSAQQFSDYHSELNMSSLELGDSALYFCASSRGGAGEIAGELFFGEGSRLTVL.

CDR3: CASSVIRTGGYEQYF. The DNA for the CDR3 is TGTGCCAGCAGTGTCATACGGACAGGGGGTTACGAGCAGTACTTC. The chain combines TRBV2 with TRBJ2-7; 10 bases fit TRBD1. There are 15 residues in the CDR3. Germline V gives CDR1 SNHLY, CDR2 FYNNEI. J gave up 4 bases and V 4 bases, and 7 bases lay outside the gene matches.

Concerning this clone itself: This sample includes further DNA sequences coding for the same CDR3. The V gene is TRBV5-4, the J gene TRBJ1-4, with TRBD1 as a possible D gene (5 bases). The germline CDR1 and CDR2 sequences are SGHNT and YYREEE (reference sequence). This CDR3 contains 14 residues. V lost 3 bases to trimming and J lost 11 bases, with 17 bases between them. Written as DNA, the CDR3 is TGTGCCAGCAGCTCCCGTGACAGATCTCGGAAACTGTTTTTT. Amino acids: CASSSRDRSRKLFF.

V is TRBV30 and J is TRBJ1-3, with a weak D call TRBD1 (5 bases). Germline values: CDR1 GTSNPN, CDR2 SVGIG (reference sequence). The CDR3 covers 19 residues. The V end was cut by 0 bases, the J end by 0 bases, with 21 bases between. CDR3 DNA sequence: TGTGCCTGGAGTGTGTGGGTTCCCAGGGTCCCCAACTCTGGAAACACCATATATTTT. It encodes CAWSVWVPRVPNSGNTIYF.

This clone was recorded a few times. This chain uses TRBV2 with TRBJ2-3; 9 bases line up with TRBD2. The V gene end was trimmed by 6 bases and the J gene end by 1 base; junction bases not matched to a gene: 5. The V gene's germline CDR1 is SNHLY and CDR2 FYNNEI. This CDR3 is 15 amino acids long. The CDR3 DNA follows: TGTGCCAGCAGGTTGACTAGCGGAGGCACAGATACGCAGTATTTT. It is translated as CASRLTSGGTDTQYF. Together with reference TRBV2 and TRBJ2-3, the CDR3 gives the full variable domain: EPEVTQTPSHQVTQMGQEVILRCVPISNHLYFYWYRQILGQKVEFLVSFYNNEISEKSEIFDDQFSVERPDGSNFTLKIRSTKLEDSAMYFCASRLTSGGTDTQYFGPGTRLTVL.

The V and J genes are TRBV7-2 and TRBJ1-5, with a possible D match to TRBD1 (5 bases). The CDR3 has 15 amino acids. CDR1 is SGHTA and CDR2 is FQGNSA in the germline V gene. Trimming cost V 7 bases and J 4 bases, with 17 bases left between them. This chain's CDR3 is CASTRGAGGNQPQHF. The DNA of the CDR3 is TGTGCCAGCACCCGCGGGGCAGGTGGGAATCAGCCCCAGCATTTT.

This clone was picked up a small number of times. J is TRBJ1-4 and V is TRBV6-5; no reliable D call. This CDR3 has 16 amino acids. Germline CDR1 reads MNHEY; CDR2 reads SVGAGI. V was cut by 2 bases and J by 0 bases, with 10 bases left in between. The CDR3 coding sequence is TGTGCCAGCAGTTACGACCCCGCGGCAACTAATGAAAAACTGTTTTTT. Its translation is CASSYDPAATNEKLFF.

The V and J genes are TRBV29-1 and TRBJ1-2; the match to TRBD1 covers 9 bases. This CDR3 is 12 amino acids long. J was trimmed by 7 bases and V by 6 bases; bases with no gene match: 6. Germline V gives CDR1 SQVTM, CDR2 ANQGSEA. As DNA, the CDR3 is TGCAGCGTGGGGACAGGGCGTGCTGGCTACACCTTC. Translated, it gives CSVGTGRAGYTF.

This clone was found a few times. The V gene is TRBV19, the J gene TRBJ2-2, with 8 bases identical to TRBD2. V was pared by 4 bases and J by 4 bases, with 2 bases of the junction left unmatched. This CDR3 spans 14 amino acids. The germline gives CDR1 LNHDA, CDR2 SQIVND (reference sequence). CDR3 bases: TGTGCCAGTAGTAATCTAGCGGGCACCGGGGAGCTGTTTTTT. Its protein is CASSNLAGTGELFF.

Here the CDR3 reads CASSLYGEGSGANVLTF. The CDR3 DNA reads as TGCGCCAGCAGCTTGTACGGAGAGGGCTCTGGGGCCAACGTCCTGACTTTC. V is TRBV5-1 and J is TRBJ2-6, with D possibly being TRBD2 (5 bases). In germline, CDR1 is SGHRS, CDR2 YFSETQ. Trimming took off 1 base at V and 0 bases at J, with 11 bases between the two ends. There are 17 residues in the CDR3.

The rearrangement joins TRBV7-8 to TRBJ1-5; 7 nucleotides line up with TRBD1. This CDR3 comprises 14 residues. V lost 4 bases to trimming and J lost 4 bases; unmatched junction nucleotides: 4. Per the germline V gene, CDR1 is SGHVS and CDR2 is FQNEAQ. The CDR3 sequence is CASSSGTANQPQHF. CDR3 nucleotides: TGTGCCAGCAGCTCCGGGACAGCGAATCAGCCCCAGCATTTT.

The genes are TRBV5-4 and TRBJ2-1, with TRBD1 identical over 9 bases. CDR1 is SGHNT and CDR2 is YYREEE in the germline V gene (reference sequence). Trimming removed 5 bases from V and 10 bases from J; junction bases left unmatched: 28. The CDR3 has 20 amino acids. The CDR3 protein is CASRSGAGTGIFSPKREQFF. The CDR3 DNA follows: TGTGCCAGCAGGTCAGGGGCCGGGACAGGGATTTTTTCCCCCAAGCGGGAGCAGTTCTTC.

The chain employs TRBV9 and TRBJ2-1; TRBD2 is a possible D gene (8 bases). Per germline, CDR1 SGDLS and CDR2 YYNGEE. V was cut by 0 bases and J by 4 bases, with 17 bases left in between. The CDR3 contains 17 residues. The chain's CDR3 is CASSVDWRGDSYNEQFF. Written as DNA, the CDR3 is TGTGCCAGCAGCGTAGACTGGCGGGGGGACAGTTACAATGAGCAGTTCTTC. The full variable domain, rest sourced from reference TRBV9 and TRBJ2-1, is DSGVTQTPKHLITATGQRVTLRCSPRSGDLSVYWYQQSLDQGLQFLIQYYNGEERAKGNILERFSAQQFPDLHSELNLSSLELGDSALYFCASSVDWRGDSYNEQFFGPGTRLTVL.

CDR3 loop: CASSLAGAIATNEKLFF. CDR3 nucleotide sequence: TGTGCCAGCAGCTTGGCAGGGGCTATCGCAACTAATGAAAAACTGTTTTTT. This chain uses TRBV5-4 with TRBJ1-4, with a possible D match to TRBD1 (6 bases). The CDR3 extends over 17 amino acids. V was cut by 0 bases and J by 0 bases, with 12 bases left in between. Germline-derived CDR1 and CDR2 are SGHNT and YYREEE (reference sequence).

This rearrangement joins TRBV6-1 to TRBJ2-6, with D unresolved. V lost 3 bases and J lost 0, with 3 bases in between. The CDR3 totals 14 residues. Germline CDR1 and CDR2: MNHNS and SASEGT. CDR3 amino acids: CASSDNSGANVLTF. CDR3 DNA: TGTGCCAGCAGTGACAACTCTGGGGCCAACGTCCTGACTTTC.

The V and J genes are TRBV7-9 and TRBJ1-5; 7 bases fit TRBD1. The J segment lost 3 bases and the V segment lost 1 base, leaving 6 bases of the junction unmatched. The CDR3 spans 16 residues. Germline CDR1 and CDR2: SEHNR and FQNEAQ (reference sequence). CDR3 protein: CASSLGGGQINQPQHF. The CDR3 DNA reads TGTGCCAGCAGCTTAGGAGGGGGCCAGATCAATCAGCCCCAGCATTTT.